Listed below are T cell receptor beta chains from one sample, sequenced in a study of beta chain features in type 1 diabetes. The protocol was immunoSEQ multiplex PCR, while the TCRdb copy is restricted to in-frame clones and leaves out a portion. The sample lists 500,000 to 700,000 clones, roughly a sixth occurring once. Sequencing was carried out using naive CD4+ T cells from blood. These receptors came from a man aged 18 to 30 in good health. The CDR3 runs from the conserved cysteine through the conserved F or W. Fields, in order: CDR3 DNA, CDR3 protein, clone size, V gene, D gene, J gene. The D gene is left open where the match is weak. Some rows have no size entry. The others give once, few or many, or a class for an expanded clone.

cdr3_nt: TGTGCCAGCTCAACGGCGGGGCTTCAGCCCCAGCATTTT
cdr3_aa: CASSTAGLQPQHF
clone_size: NA
v_call: TRBV18
d_call: NA
j_call: TRBJ1-5

cdr3_nt: TGTGCCAGCAGTCCGGGGACTCGCGGGCTCACAGATACGCAGTATTTT
cdr3_aa: CASSPGTRGLTDTQYF
clone_size: few
v_call: TRBV28
d_call: NA
j_call: TRBJ2-3

cdr3_nt: TGTGCCAGCATGAGCGGGAGGGCTGGGAATGAGCAGTTCTTC
cdr3_aa: CASMSGRAGNEQFF
clone_size: few
v_call: TRBV2
d_call: TRBD2
j_call: TRBJ2-1

cdr3_nt: TGTGCCAGCTCACCAGACTCCTACGAGCAGTACTTC
cdr3_aa: CASSPDSYEQYF
clone_size: few
v_call: TRBV18
d_call: NA
j_call: TRBJ2-7

cdr3_nt: TGTGCCAGCTCACCGAGCGTCCCGGGACAAGCGGATACGCAGTATTTT
cdr3_aa: CASSPSVPGQADTQYF
clone_size: NA
v_call: TRBV18
d_call: NA
j_call: TRBJ2-3

cdr3_nt: TGTGCCAGTACGGACAGATCTATTGGGGCCAACGTCCTGACTTTC
cdr3_aa: CASTDRSIGANVLTF
clone_size: many
v_call: TRBV19
d_call: NA
j_call: TRBJ2-6

cdr3_nt: TGTGCCAGTAGTATCCTACGACAGGGGAATGGAGAATTGAGCAATCAGCCCCAGCATTTT
cdr3_aa: CASSILRQGNGELSNQPQHF
clone_size: NA
v_call: TRBV19
d_call: TRBD1
j_call: TRBJ1-5

cdr3_nt: TGTGCCAGCAGTTCGGGGGGACCATACGAGCAGTACTTC
cdr3_aa: CASSSGGPYEQYF
clone_size: NA
v_call: TRBV6-1
d_call: TRBD2
j_call: TRBJ2-7

cdr3_nt: TGTGCCAGCAGCCCATCACAGGGGACATATGGCTACACCTTC
cdr3_aa: CASSPSQGTYGYTF
clone_size: few
v_call: TRBV6-6
d_call: TRBD1
j_call: TRBJ1-2

cdr3_nt: TGTGCCTCGGGCAGTGTTAACTATGGCTACACCTTC
cdr3_aa: CASGSVNYGYTF
clone_size: NA
v_call: TRBV28
d_call: NA
j_call: TRBJ1-2

cdr3_nt: TGCGCCAGCAGCCTAGGGGACAGCTCCTACAATGAGCAGTTCTTC
cdr3_aa: CASSLGDSSYNEQFF
clone_size: few
v_call: TRBV5-1
d_call: TRBD1
j_call: TRBJ2-1

cdr3_nt: TGTGCCAGCAGCTCGTTACCGGGACAAATCTCAGATACGCAGTATTTT
cdr3_aa: CASSSLPGQISDTQYF
clone_size: NA
v_call: TRBV7-3
d_call: NA
j_call: TRBJ2-3

cdr3_nt: TGTGCCAGCAGCTTCGGACGCTATGCAACTAATGAAAAACTGTTTTTT
cdr3_aa: CASSFGRYATNEKLFF
clone_size: NA
v_call: TRBV7-2
d_call: NA
j_call: TRBJ1-4

cdr3_nt: TGTGCCATCAGGGAAGAGGGTGGAGCGAGGGTGTTTTTT
cdr3_aa: CAIREEGGARVFF
clone_size: few
v_call: TRBV10-3
d_call: NA
j_call: TRBJ1-4

cdr3_nt: TGTGCCAGCTCCGGCCGTGGGGGGGGAGATACGCAGTATTTT
cdr3_aa: CASSGRGGGDTQYF
clone_size: few
v_call: TRBV7-2
d_call: TRBD2
j_call: TRBJ2-3

cdr3_nt: TGCGCCAGCAGCCTCGGGGAGAGGGGGCCCCTTCGGACGCAGTATTTT
cdr3_aa: CASSLGERGPLRTQYF
clone_size: NA
v_call: TRBV5-1
d_call: TRBD1
j_call: TRBJ2-3

cdr3_nt: TGTGCCAGTAGCATAATGGGACTAGCGGGTTCAACCCCGAAATCCTACAATGAGCAGTTCTTC
cdr3_aa: CASSIMGLAGSTPKSYNEQFF
clone_size: NA
v_call: TRBV19
d_call: TRBD2
j_call: TRBJ2-1

cdr3_nt: TGCGCCAGCAGCCTCATACCGAGCTCCTACGAGCAGTACTTC
cdr3_aa: CASSLIPSSYEQYF
clone_size: few
v_call: TRBV5-1
d_call: NA
j_call: TRBJ2-7

cdr3_nt: TGTGCCAGTAGTACTCTACAGGGGACCGGCTACACCTTC
cdr3_aa: CASSTLQGTGYTF
clone_size: NA
v_call: TRBV19
d_call: TRBD1
j_call: TRBJ1-2

cdr3_nt: TGTGCCAGCAGTACAGGGGGTAACTATGGCTACACCTTC
cdr3_aa: CASSTGGNYGYTF
clone_size: NA
v_call: TRBV7-2
d_call: TRBD1
j_call: TRBJ1-2

cdr3_nt: TGTGCCATCAAGGGTTACCTTACCCATCCTGAAGCTTTCTTT
cdr3_aa: CAIKGYLTHPEAFF
clone_size: few
v_call: TRBV10-3
d_call: NA
j_call: TRBJ1-1

cdr3_nt: TGTGCCAGCTCACCACCACAGGGTTATTCACCCCTCCACTTT
cdr3_aa: CASSPPQGYSPLHF
clone_size: NA
v_call: TRBV18
d_call: NA
j_call: TRBJ1-6

cdr3_nt: TGTGCCAGCAGCCCTAGACTAGGCTCCTACAATGAGCAGTTCTTC
cdr3_aa: CASSPRLGSYNEQFF
clone_size: NA
v_call: TRBV7-2
d_call: NA
j_call: TRBJ2-1

cdr3_nt: TGTGCCAGCAGCCGCCAAGGGGGCTCCCATAATTCACCCCTCCACTTT
cdr3_aa: CASSRQGGSHNSPLHF
clone_size: few
v_call: TRBV14
d_call: TRBD1
j_call: TRBJ1-6

cdr3_nt: TGTGCCAGCAGCCCCAGACACTCGGCCTTCATGAACACTGAAGCTTTCTTT
cdr3_aa: CASSPRHSAFMNTEAFF
clone_size: few
v_call: TRBV7-3
d_call: NA
j_call: TRBJ1-1

cdr3_nt: TGTGCCAGCAGCCAACAATTACAGCGGAATAGCAATCAGCCCCAGCATTTT
cdr3_aa: CASSQQLQRNSNQPQHF
clone_size: few
v_call: TRBV4-2
d_call: NA
j_call: TRBJ1-5

cdr3_nt: TGCAGCGTTCGGACAGGGGGGAACACTGAAGCTTTCTTT
cdr3_aa: CSVRTGGNTEAFF
clone_size: NA
v_call: TRBV29-1
d_call: TRBD1
j_call: TRBJ1-1

cdr3_nt: TGTGCCAGCAGCTTAGGGGACGGTAGCAATCAGCCCCAGCATTTT
cdr3_aa: CASSLGDGSNQPQHF
clone_size: few
v_call: TRBV7-2
d_call: NA
j_call: TRBJ1-5

cdr3_nt: TGTGCCAGCAGCCCAAGGGGACAGGGCTACAATGAGCAGTTCTTC
cdr3_aa: CASSPRGQGYNEQFF
clone_size: few
v_call: TRBV7-2
d_call: TRBD1
j_call: TRBJ2-1

cdr3_nt: TGTGCCAGCAGCTCAACAAGCCACCCGGGCGATTATAAGTTCTTC
cdr3_aa: CASSSTSHPGDYKFF
clone_size: few
v_call: TRBV7-2
d_call: NA
j_call: TRBJ2-1

cdr3_nt: TGTGCCAGCTCACCCGACAGGGGACCCTACAATGAGCAGTTCTTC
cdr3_aa: CASSPDRGPYNEQFF
clone_size: few
v_call: TRBV18
d_call: TRBD1
j_call: TRBJ2-1

cdr3_nt: TGCGCCAGCAGCTTGGTTTGGGCCGGACTAGACCAGTTCTTC
cdr3_aa: CASSLVWAGLDQFF
clone_size: few
v_call: TRBV5-1
d_call: TRBD2
j_call: TRBJ2-1

cdr3_nt: TGTGCCTGGAGTCGGGGGGACACCGGGGAGCTGTTTTTT
cdr3_aa: CAWSRGDTGELFF
clone_size: NA
v_call: TRBV30
d_call: TRBD2
j_call: TRBJ2-2

cdr3_nt: TGTGCCAGTAGTCGGGGACTAGGGGGACACGAGCAGTACTTC
cdr3_aa: CASSRGLGGHEQYF
clone_size: NA
v_call: TRBV19
d_call: TRBD2
j_call: TRBJ2-7

cdr3_nt: TGTGCCAGCAGCGTGCGACAGGCGGTCAAAGAGACCCAGTACTTC
cdr3_aa: CASSVRQAVKETQYF
clone_size: NA
v_call: TRBV7-9
d_call: NA
j_call: TRBJ2-5

cdr3_nt: TGTGCCAGCAGCTTAGCCTTGACAGACCGCTATGGCTACACCTTC
cdr3_aa: CASSLALTDRYGYTF
clone_size: NA
v_call: TRBV11-2
d_call: NA
j_call: TRBJ1-2

cdr3_nt: TGTGCCAGCAGTTACCGGGACAATGAGCAGTTCTTC
cdr3_aa: CASSYRDNEQFF
clone_size: NA
v_call: TRBV6-5
d_call: NA
j_call: TRBJ2-1

cdr3_nt: TGTGCCAGCAGTTCTACGTGGGGGACATCCAATCAGCCCCAGCATTTT
cdr3_aa: CASSSTWGTSNQPQHF
clone_size: NA
v_call: TRBV6-5
d_call: NA
j_call: TRBJ1-5

cdr3_nt: TGTGCCAGCAGTGCTCGGGGGACTCCTAGGGGTGCCCAGTACTTC
cdr3_aa: CASSARGTPRGAQYF
clone_size: few
v_call: TRBV25-1
d_call: NA
j_call: TRBJ2-5

cdr3_nt: TGTGCCACCAGCAGACCGGACAGGGCTAGCTATGGCTACACCTTC
cdr3_aa: CATSRPDRASYGYTF
clone_size: few
v_call: TRBV15
d_call: TRBD1
j_call: TRBJ1-2

cdr3_nt: TGTGCCAGCAGCCAAGACCGGGGACTAGCGGTGCGGGAGCAGTACTTC
cdr3_aa: CASSQDRGLAVREQYF
clone_size: NA
v_call: TRBV4-2
d_call: TRBD2
j_call: TRBJ2-7

cdr3_nt: TGTGCCAGCAGTTCAGACAGGGGGCAGGAAAAACTGTTTTTT
cdr3_aa: CASSSDRGQEKLFF
clone_size: NA
v_call: TRBV6-6
d_call: TRBD1
j_call: TRBJ1-4

cdr3_nt: TGTGCCAGTAGGGTGGATAGTCGGTCCTACGAGCAGTACTTC
cdr3_aa: CASRVDSRSYEQYF
clone_size: NA
v_call: TRBV7-6
d_call: NA
j_call: TRBJ2-7

cdr3_nt: TGTGCCACCATGGGGAACGTCCTGACTTTC
cdr3_aa: CATMGNVLTF
clone_size: many
v_call: TRBV10-3
d_call: NA
j_call: TRBJ2-6

cdr3_nt: TGTGCCAGTAGGGTTATGGGCAATCAGCCCCAGCATTTT
cdr3_aa: CASRVMGNQPQHF
clone_size: once
v_call: TRBV19
d_call: NA
j_call: TRBJ1-5

cdr3_nt: TGTGCCAGCAGCTCGGGGGGGACCCAGTACTTC
cdr3_aa: CASSSGGTQYF
clone_size: NA
v_call: TRBV11-2
d_call: TRBD2
j_call: TRBJ2-5

cdr3_nt: TGTGCCAGCAGCCGAAAGGGCATGGGACAGGGTGTTTCTGGAAACACCATATATTTT
cdr3_aa: CASSRKGMGQGVSGNTIYF
clone_size: few
v_call: TRBV5-8
d_call: TRBD1
j_call: TRBJ1-3

cdr3_nt: TGTGCCAAGAAGGGGGCCCACGAGACCCAGTACTTC
cdr3_aa: CAKKGAHETQYF
clone_size: few
v_call: TRBV6-5
d_call: TRBD1
j_call: TRBJ2-5

cdr3_nt: TGCGCCAGCAGCCCCGACAGGGAGTTAAGGTACTTC
cdr3_aa: CASSPDRELRYF
clone_size: NA
v_call: TRBV5-1
d_call: TRBD1
j_call: TRBJ2-4